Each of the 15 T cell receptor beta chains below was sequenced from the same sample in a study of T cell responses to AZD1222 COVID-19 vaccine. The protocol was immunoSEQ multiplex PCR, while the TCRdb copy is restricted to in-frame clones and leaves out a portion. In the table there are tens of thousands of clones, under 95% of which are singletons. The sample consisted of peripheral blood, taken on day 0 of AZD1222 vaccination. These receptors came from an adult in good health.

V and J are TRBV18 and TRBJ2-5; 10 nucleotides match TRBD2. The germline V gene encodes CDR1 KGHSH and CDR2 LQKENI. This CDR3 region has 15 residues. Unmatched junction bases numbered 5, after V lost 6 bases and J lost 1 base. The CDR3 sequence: CASSSLAGVQETQYF. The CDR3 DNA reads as TGTGCCAGCTCCTCCCTAGCGGGGGTCCAAGAGACCCAGTACTTC. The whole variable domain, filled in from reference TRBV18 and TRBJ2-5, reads NAGVMQNPRHLVRRRGQEARLRCSPMKGHSHVYWYRQLPEEGLKFMVYLQKENIIDESGMPKERFSAEFPKEGPSILRIQQVVRGDSAAYFCASSSLAGVQETQYFGPGTRLLVL.

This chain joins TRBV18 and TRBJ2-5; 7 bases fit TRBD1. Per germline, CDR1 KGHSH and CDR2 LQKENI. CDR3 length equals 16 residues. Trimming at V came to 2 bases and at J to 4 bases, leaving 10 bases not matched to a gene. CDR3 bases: TGTGCCAGCTCACCAAATCTCCCGACAGGGCGAGAGACCCAGTACTTC. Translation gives CASSPNLPTGRETQYF.

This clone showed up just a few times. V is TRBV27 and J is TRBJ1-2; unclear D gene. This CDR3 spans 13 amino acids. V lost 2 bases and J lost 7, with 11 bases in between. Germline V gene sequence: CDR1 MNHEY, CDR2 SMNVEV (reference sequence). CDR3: CASSLTAASGYTF. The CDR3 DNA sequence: TGTGCCAGCAGTTTAACGGCAGCTAGTGGCTACACCTTC.

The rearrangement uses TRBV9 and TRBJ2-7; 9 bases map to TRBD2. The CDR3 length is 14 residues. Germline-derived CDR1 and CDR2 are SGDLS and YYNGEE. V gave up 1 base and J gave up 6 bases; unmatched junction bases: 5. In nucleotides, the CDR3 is TGTGCCAGCAGCGTACTAGCGGGGTCGTCCGAGCAGTACTTC. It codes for CASSVLAGSSEQYF.

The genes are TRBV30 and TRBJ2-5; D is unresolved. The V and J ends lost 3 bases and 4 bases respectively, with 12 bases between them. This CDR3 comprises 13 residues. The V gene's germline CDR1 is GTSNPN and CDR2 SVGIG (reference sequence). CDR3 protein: CAWSRAQRETQYF. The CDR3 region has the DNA TGTGCCTGGAGCCGGGCCCAGCGAGAGACCCAGTACTTC.

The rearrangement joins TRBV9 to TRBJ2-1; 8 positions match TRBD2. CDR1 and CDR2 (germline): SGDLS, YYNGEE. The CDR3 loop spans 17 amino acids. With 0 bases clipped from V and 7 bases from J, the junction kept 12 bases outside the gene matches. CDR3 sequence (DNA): TGTGCCAGCAGCGTAGCTACTAGAGCGGGGGCCACGAATGAGCAGTTCTTC. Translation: CASSVATRAGATNEQFF.

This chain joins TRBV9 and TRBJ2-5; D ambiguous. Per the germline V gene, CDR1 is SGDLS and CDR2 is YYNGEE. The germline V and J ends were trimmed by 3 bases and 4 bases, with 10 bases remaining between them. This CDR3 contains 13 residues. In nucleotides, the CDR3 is TGTGCCAGCAGCGCAAGCATCAGAGAGACCCAGTACTTC. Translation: CASSASIRETQYF.

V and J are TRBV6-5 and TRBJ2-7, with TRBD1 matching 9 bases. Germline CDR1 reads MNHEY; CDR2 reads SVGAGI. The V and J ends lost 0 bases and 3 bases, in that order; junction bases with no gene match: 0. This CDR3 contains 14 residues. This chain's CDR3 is CASSYSDRGYEQYF. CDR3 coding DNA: TGTGCCAGCAGTTACTCGGACAGGGGCTACGAGCAGTACTTC.

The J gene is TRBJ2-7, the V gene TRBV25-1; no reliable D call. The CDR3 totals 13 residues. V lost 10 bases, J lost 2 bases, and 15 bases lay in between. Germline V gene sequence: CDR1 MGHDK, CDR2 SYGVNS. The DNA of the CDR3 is TGTGCCACGGGCCGCGAAGGTACCTACGAGCAGTACTTC. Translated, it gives CATGREGTYEQYF.

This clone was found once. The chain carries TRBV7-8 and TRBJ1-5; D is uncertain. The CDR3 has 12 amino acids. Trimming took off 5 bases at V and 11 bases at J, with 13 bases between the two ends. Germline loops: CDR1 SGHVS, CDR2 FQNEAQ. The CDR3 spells CASSPSTHAQHF. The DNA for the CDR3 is TGTGCCAGCAGCCCCTCGACCCATGCCCAGCATTTT.

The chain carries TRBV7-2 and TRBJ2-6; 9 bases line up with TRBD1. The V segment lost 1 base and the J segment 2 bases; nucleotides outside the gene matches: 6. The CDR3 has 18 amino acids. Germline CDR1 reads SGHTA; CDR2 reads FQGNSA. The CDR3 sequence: CASSLVTGGDPGANVLTF. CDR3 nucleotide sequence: TGTGCCAGCAGCTTAGTTACAGGGGGCGATCCTGGGGCCAACGTCCTGACTTTC.

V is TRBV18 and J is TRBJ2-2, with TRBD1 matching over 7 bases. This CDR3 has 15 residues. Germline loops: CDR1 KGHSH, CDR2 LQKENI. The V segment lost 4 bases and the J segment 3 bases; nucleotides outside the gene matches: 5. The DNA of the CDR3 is TGTGCCAGCTCACGACGGGACAGAGACACCGGGGAGCTGTTTTTT. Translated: CASSRRDRDTGELFF.

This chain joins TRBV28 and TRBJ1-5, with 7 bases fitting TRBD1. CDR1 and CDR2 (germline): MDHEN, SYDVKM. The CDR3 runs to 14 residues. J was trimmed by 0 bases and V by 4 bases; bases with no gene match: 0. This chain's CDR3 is CASSSGGSNQPQHF. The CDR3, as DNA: TGTGCCAGCAGTTCAGGGGGTAGCAATCAGCCCCAGCATTTT.

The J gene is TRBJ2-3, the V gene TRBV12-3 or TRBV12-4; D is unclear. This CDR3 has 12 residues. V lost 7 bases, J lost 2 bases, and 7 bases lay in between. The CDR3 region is CASKWSTDTQYF. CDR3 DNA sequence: TGTGCCAGCAAGTGGTCCACAGATACGCAGTATTTT.

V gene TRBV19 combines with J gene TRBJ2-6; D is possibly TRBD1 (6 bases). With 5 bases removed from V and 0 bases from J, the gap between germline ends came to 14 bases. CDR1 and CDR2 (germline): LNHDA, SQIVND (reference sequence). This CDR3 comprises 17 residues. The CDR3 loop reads CASSRGRDNSGANVLTF. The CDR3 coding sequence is TGTGCCAGTAGTCGGGGACGGGACAACTCTGGGGCCAACGTCCTGACTTTC.